This T cell receptor (beta chain) is from a study of T cell responses to AZD1222 COVID-19 vaccine (dated by TCRdb to the early 2020s). With respect to the entire study: AZD1222 recipients given second doses at about 4 weeks or at about 12 weeks were pooled, since spike-specific TCR depth and breadth were not found to differ between the two schedules. TCR sequencing covered 233 trial participants: 207 given two doses of AZD1222 and around 25 given two doses of MenACWY control vaccine. Enrollment into the trials was organized by age into subgroups of 18-55, 56-69 and 70-plus years, and those subgroups contained approximately 150, 30 and 60 TCR-sequenced participants, respectively.

The CDR3 regions of human TCRbeta chains were analyzed by immunosequencing. The original pipeline was this. Repertoire TCRs were checked for matches against a reference library of SARS-CoV-2-specific TCRs that had been generated using the MIRA antigen-specificity platform. Breadth was defined as the fraction of unique TCRs that were SARS-CoV-2-associated. Depth was defined as the fraction of total T cells that were SARS-CoV-2-associated. Each spike-specific TCR was assigned to its reactive spike region and to a CD4 or CD8 class using the MIRA data. Log10-transformed breadth and depth values were compared by one-way ANOVA with Sidak's multiple comparisons tests. TCRdb re-hosts the immuneACCESS table, in-frame sequences only. Its copies lack some clones; in the studies checked, an unresolved V gene accounts for under half of them, and the cause for the rest is not known. D and trimming were read from the DNA, whereas the V and J calls and clone size are those reported in that table. This sample gives almost 65,000 clones in total; 84% of them show up just once. Together, the top ten hold around 7.8% of the sample.

What the research found in general, with its limitations: Nearly half of unique spike-specific TCRs reportedly recognized epitopes outside regions mutated in the B.1.351 and B.1.1.7 variants. Most participants were white British and females outnumbered males, and the authors suggested that clonal diversity may have been underestimated. Conclusions about previously exposed vaccinees were limited because only six or seven AZD1222 recipients were SARS-CoV-2 seropositive at baseline. Because no day 14 peak-response samples were available, repertoires were characterized only after the peak T cell response. The vaccine-associated CD4 TCRs covered the entire spike protein, and the dominant responses fell in regions 160-218 and 743-854. The 56-69-year group was small, and its depth increase did not reach significance, likely because of low power. Spike-specific TCR breadth and depth rose significantly after two AZD1222 doses compared with day 0 and with MenACWY recipients.

The time point label on this specimen signifies: baseline before first vaccination. Vaccinee samples came from UK trials COV001 and COV002, including a single-blind randomized controlled phase 2/3 trial of AZD1222 (ChAdOx1 nCoV-19) in healthy adults. Trial participant PBMC samples were collected at day 0 and day 28 after the second dose for TCRbeta chain sequencing. Details on this clone: The antigen it binds to is not known. No base-level quality is on record; no much larger clone is a single base apart.

V sheds 4 bases and J sheds 0 bases, leaving 12 bases between their ends. From the cysteine up to the phenylalanine, the CDR3 has a length of 15 residues. Just CDR3 DNA is preserved here, 45 bases in frame from base 1. CDR1 and CDR2 are drawn from the germline V gene: MNHEY, SVGEGT. The sequence is built from TRBV6-2 or TRBV6-3 and TRBJ1-2; there is no confident call for the D gene. The sequenced sample was peripheral blood, obtained on day 0 of AZD1222 vaccination. The TCR comes from an adult in good health. At the DNA level, the sequence is TGTGCCAGCAGTTTCCCGATGGGTGCTAACTATGGCTACACCTTC. The encoded protein is CASSFPMGANYGYTF.